A single sample is the source of the 23 T cell receptor beta chains below, sequenced in a study of blood T cell repertoires in COVID-19. The assay was immunoSEQ multiplex PCR, and TCRdb's table has in-frame clones only and misses some. The sample has roughly 230,000 clones, around 90% seen once; the top ten hold 7.2%. Sequencing was performed on PBMCs or T cells enriched from blood (not recorded which). The origin of the receptors is a man aged 30 to 39 in a cohort exposed to, infected with or recovered from COVID-19 (not recorded which).

This rearrangement joins TRBV19 to TRBJ2-7; 16 bases fit TRBD2. The trim removed 4 bases at V and 4 bases at J, leaving 13 bases unmatched. This CDR3 spans 19 amino acids. The germline gives CDR1 LNHDA, CDR2 SQIVND (reference sequence). CDR3 DNA sequence: TGTGCCAGTAGTACCATTCCGGGACTAGCGGGAGGGCCCTCTTACGAGCAGTACTTC. As protein: CASSTIPGLAGGPSYEQYF. Using reference TRBV19 and TRBJ2-7 for the parts outside the CDR3, the full variable domain is DGGITQSPKYLFRKEGQNVTLSCEQNLNHDAMYWYRQDPGQGLRLIYYSQIVNDFQKGDIAEGYSVSREKKESFPLTVTSAQKNPTAFYLCASSTIPGLAGGPSYEQYFGPGTRLTVT.

V is TRBV4-1 and J is TRBJ2-1; 8 bases fit TRBD2. The CDR3 loop spans 18 amino acids. Trimming at V came to 2 bases and at J to 5 bases, leaving 14 bases not matched to a gene. Germline V gene lookup returns CDR1 MGHRA and CDR2 YSYEKL. The CDR3: CASSQNVHSGNRDNEQFF. In nucleotides, the CDR3 is TGCGCCAGCAGCCAAAATGTCCATAGCGGGAACAGGGACAATGAGCAGTTCTTC.

V usage is TRBV3-1 (or the pseudogene TRBV3-2) and J usage is TRBJ2-1; tentatively, D is TRBD1 (5 bases). V was cut by 0 bases and J by 0 bases, with 12 bases left in between. In germline, CDR1 is LGHDT, CDR2 YNNKEL (reference sequence). This CDR3 contains 17 residues. The CDR3 DNA reads as TGTGCCAGCAGCCAAGAGCTGACAGATAGCTCCTACAATGAGCAGTTCTTC. Amino acid sequence: CASSQELTDSSYNEQFF.

The sample holds one count of this clone. A junction end diverges from the germline sequence, so it may reflect a read error. This chain connects TRBV11-2 to TRBJ1-4; TRBD1 matches 7 bases. This CDR3 is built from 17 residues. CDR1 SGHAT and CDR2 FQNNGV come from the germline V gene. The CDR3 region is CASSLAPTGPRNEKLFF. Written as DNA, the CDR3 is TGCGCCAGCAGCTTAGCCCCGACAGGGCCCCGAAATGAAAAACTGTTTTTT.

Only one count was recorded for this clone. This chain links TRBV6-1 with TRBJ2-3; 9 nucleotides agree with TRBD1. CDR1 is MNHNS, CDR2 SASEGT, per germline. The V segment lost 4 bases and the J segment 0 bases; nucleotides outside the gene matches: 5. This CDR3 region has 16 residues. The DNA for the CDR3 is TGTGCCAGCAGTGTCCGGACAGGGGCGAGCACAGATACGCAGTATTTT. The encoded protein is CASSVRTGASTDTQYF.

The J gene is TRBJ2-6, the V gene TRBV16; 7 bases align to TRBD1. The CDR3 runs to 18 residues. The V segment lost 2 bases and the J segment 0 bases; nucleotides outside the gene matches: 7. Germline values: CDR1 KGHSY, CDR2 FQNENV. CDR3 residues: CASSQPGQLFSGANVLTF. The CDR3 coding sequence is TGTGCCAGCAGCCAACCGGGACAGTTATTCTCTGGGGCCAACGTCCTGACTTTC.

V and J are TRBV15 and TRBJ2-5; 9 nucleotides agree with TRBD2. V lost 0 bases, J lost 5 bases, and 4 bases stayed unmatched. From germline, CDR1 is LNHNV and CDR2 YYDKDF (reference sequence). The CDR3 is 15 residues long. CDR3 coding DNA: TGTGCCACCAGCAGAGATTACGCGGGAGGGGAGACCCAGTACTTC. The encoded protein is CATSRDYAGGETQYF.

This clone was found a few times. The V gene is TRBV4-2, the J gene TRBJ2-7; 8 bases map to TRBD2. This CDR3 has 16 amino acids. Per the germline V gene, CDR1 is LGHNA and CDR2 is YNFKEQ. V shed 5 bases, J shed 2 bases, and the junction held 11 bases outside the gene matches. The CDR3 sequence is CASSTTTALAAYEQYF. As DNA, the CDR3 is TGTGCCAGCAGCACTACAACGGCACTAGCGGCCTACGAGCAGTACTTC.

The chain links TRBV7-3 to TRBJ2-1; 9 bases line up with TRBD2. With V trimmed by 1 base and J by 8 bases, 0 bases remained unmatched. This CDR3 is 13 amino acids long. Per the germline V gene, CDR1 is SGHTA and CDR2 is FQGTGA. CDR3 coding DNA: TGTGCCAGCAGCTTAAGGACTAGCGATGAGCAGTTCTTC. This translates into CASSLRTSDEQFF.

This sequence joins TRBV7-8 and TRBJ1-2; D is ambiguous. Trimming pared 2 bases from V and 0 bases from J, leaving 7 bases between. This CDR3 is built from 14 residues. CDR1 and CDR2 from the germline V gene are SGHVS and FQNEAQ. CDR3 DNA: TGTGCCAGCAGCTTAAGTAGTTCTAACTATGGCTACACCTTC. Its protein product is CASSLSSSNYGYTF.

V usage is TRBV7-2 and J usage is TRBJ1-2; D is perhaps TRBD1 (5 bases). Between the trimmed V and J ends, which lost 2 bases and 1 base, there was a span of 11 bases. The CDR3 contains 15 residues. Germline V gene lookup returns CDR1 SGHTA and CDR2 FQGNSA. The chain's CDR3 is CASSLRDLYNYGYTF. The CDR3 DNA follows: TGTGCCAGCAGCTTACGGGACTTATATAACTATGGCTACACCTTC.

CDR3 coding DNA: TGTGCCAGCAGTTCCCTCCGGGGGGGAAAACTGTTTTTT. It specifies CASSSLRGGKLFF. The chain has TRBV28 and TRBJ1-4; TRBD1 might be the D (5 bases). The CDR3 extends over 13 amino acids. Per germline, CDR1 MDHEN and CDR2 SYDVKM. V was shortened by 4 bases and J by 10 bases, with 13 bases between the two germline ends. Supplemented by reference TRBV28 and TRBJ1-4, the full variable domain reads DVKVTQSSRYLVKRTGEKVFLECVQDMDHENMFWYRQDPGLGLRLIYFSYDVKMKEKGDIPEGYSVSREKKERFSLILESASTNQTSMYLCASSSLRGGKLFFGSGTQLSVL.

The V and J genes are TRBV7-2 and TRBJ2-3; 11 bases are shared with TRBD2. CDR1 and CDR2 (germline): SGHTA, FQGNSA. The CDR3 extends over 17 amino acids. Trimming removed 1 base from V and 1 base from J; junction bases left unmatched: 4. This chain's CDR3 is CASSLGSGRAGTDTQYF. As DNA, the CDR3 is TGTGCCAGCAGCTTAGGTAGCGGGAGGGCCGGCACAGATACGCAGTATTTT.

This chain uses TRBV4-1 with TRBJ2-7, with 7 bases matching TRBD1. Germline V gene lookup returns CDR1 MGHRA and CDR2 YSYEKL. This CDR3 contains 14 residues. V dropped 0 bases and J dropped 6; count of bases not matched to a gene: 5. The CDR3 reads CASSQEGTVGEQYF. CDR3 DNA: TGCGCCAGCAGCCAAGAAGGGACAGTAGGCGAGCAGTACTTC.

The chain employs TRBV7-8 and TRBJ1-1, with 9 bases lining up with TRBD1. The CDR3 contains 16 residues. V lost 2 bases and J lost 0; bases outside the gene matches: 4. The germline V gene encodes CDR1 SGHVS and CDR2 FQNEAQ. CDR3 region: CASSLRDRVLNTEAFF. The CDR3 nucleotides are TGTGCCAGCAGCTTAAGGGACAGGGTATTGAACACTGAAGCTTTCTTT.

The CDR3 protein is CAISGTGNTEAFF. The CDR3 region has the DNA TGTGCCATCAGTGGGACAGGGAACACTGAAGCTTTCTTT. This chain uses TRBV10-3 with TRBJ1-1, with 7 bases matching TRBD1. Germline lookup yields CDR1 ENHRY and CDR2 SYGVKD. V was clipped by 4 bases and J by 1 base; unmatched bases: 0. The CDR3 is made up of 13 amino acids.

The chain combines TRBV15 with TRBJ2-5; 10 bases align to TRBD1. Germline CDR1 and CDR2: LNHNV and YYDKDF (reference sequence). V lost 8 bases and J lost 1; bases outside the gene matches: 7. The CDR3 is 15 residues long. The CDR3 DNA follows: TGTGCCACCTCTTTCCGGGACAGGGGCCAAGAGACCCAGTACTTC. Its protein product is CATSFRDRGQETQYF.

J is TRBJ2-1 and V is TRBV5-1; D gene uncertain. V dropped 6 bases and J dropped 7 bases, with 8 bases sitting between them. The germline V gene has CDR1 SGHRS and CDR2 YFSETQ. The CDR3 is 11 residues long. The CDR3 here is CASKFGNEQFF. The CDR3 DNA reads TGCGCCAGCAAATTCGGGAATGAGCAGTTCTTC.

The chain uses TRBV19 and TRBJ1-6; 8 bases are shared with TRBD1. V shed 7 bases, J shed 6 bases, and the junction held 5 bases outside the gene matches. Germline lookup yields CDR1 LNHDA and CDR2 SQIVND (reference sequence). This CDR3 is built from 14 residues. The chain's CDR3 is CASNPGQVNSPLHF. In DNA form, the CDR3 reads TGTGCCAGTAACCCGGGACAGGTTAATTCACCCCTCCACTTT.

The rearrangement links TRBV27 to TRBJ2-1, with 8 bases fitting TRBD2. J was trimmed by 9 bases and V by 3 bases; bases with no gene match: 13. The CDR3 spans 16 residues. Germline CDR1 and CDR2: MNHEY and SMNVEV (reference sequence). DNA for the CDR3: TGTGCCAGCAGTTTTCCCGGACTAGCCACCTTGGGTGAGCAGTTCTTC. Its translation is CASSFPGLATLGEQFF.

V and J are TRBV28 and TRBJ2-7; D uncertain. The germline V gene has CDR1 MDHEN and CDR2 SYDVKM. The V end lost 5 bases, the J end lost 2 bases, and 13 bases lay between the germline ends. This CDR3 is 14 amino acids long. The CDR3 sequence is CASSDLGKTYEQYF. CDR3 bases: TGTGCCAGCAGTGATCTAGGAAAGACCTACGAGCAGTACTTC.

The chain recombines TRBV7-8 with TRBJ2-2; 9 bases line up with TRBD1. Germline CDR1 SGHVS, CDR2 FQNEAQ. The CDR3 covers 16 residues. After removal of 5 bases from V and 4 bases from J, the junction contained 8 bases not matched to a gene. The CDR3: CASSRPGQGTTGELFF. DNA for the CDR3: TGTGCCAGCAGCCGCCCGGGACAGGGTACCACCGGGGAGCTGTTTTTT. Based on the CDR3 plus reference TRBV7-8 and TRBJ2-2, the full variable domain is GAGVSQSPRYKVAKRGQDVALRCDPISGHVSLFWYQQALGQGPEFLTYFQNEAQLDKSGLPSDRFFAERPEGSVSTLKIQRTQQEDSAVYLCASSRPGQGTTGELFFGEGSRLTVL.

This sequence joins TRBV6-2 or TRBV6-3 and TRBJ2-5, with D unclear. The V end lost 6 bases, the J end lost 3 bases, and 11 bases lay between the germline ends. The CDR3 is 13 amino acids. CDR1 is MNHEY, CDR2 SVGEGT, per germline. The CDR3 nucleotides read TGTGCCAGCAGCACCTACGACAAAGAGACCCAGTACTTC. Translating gives CASSTYDKETQYF.